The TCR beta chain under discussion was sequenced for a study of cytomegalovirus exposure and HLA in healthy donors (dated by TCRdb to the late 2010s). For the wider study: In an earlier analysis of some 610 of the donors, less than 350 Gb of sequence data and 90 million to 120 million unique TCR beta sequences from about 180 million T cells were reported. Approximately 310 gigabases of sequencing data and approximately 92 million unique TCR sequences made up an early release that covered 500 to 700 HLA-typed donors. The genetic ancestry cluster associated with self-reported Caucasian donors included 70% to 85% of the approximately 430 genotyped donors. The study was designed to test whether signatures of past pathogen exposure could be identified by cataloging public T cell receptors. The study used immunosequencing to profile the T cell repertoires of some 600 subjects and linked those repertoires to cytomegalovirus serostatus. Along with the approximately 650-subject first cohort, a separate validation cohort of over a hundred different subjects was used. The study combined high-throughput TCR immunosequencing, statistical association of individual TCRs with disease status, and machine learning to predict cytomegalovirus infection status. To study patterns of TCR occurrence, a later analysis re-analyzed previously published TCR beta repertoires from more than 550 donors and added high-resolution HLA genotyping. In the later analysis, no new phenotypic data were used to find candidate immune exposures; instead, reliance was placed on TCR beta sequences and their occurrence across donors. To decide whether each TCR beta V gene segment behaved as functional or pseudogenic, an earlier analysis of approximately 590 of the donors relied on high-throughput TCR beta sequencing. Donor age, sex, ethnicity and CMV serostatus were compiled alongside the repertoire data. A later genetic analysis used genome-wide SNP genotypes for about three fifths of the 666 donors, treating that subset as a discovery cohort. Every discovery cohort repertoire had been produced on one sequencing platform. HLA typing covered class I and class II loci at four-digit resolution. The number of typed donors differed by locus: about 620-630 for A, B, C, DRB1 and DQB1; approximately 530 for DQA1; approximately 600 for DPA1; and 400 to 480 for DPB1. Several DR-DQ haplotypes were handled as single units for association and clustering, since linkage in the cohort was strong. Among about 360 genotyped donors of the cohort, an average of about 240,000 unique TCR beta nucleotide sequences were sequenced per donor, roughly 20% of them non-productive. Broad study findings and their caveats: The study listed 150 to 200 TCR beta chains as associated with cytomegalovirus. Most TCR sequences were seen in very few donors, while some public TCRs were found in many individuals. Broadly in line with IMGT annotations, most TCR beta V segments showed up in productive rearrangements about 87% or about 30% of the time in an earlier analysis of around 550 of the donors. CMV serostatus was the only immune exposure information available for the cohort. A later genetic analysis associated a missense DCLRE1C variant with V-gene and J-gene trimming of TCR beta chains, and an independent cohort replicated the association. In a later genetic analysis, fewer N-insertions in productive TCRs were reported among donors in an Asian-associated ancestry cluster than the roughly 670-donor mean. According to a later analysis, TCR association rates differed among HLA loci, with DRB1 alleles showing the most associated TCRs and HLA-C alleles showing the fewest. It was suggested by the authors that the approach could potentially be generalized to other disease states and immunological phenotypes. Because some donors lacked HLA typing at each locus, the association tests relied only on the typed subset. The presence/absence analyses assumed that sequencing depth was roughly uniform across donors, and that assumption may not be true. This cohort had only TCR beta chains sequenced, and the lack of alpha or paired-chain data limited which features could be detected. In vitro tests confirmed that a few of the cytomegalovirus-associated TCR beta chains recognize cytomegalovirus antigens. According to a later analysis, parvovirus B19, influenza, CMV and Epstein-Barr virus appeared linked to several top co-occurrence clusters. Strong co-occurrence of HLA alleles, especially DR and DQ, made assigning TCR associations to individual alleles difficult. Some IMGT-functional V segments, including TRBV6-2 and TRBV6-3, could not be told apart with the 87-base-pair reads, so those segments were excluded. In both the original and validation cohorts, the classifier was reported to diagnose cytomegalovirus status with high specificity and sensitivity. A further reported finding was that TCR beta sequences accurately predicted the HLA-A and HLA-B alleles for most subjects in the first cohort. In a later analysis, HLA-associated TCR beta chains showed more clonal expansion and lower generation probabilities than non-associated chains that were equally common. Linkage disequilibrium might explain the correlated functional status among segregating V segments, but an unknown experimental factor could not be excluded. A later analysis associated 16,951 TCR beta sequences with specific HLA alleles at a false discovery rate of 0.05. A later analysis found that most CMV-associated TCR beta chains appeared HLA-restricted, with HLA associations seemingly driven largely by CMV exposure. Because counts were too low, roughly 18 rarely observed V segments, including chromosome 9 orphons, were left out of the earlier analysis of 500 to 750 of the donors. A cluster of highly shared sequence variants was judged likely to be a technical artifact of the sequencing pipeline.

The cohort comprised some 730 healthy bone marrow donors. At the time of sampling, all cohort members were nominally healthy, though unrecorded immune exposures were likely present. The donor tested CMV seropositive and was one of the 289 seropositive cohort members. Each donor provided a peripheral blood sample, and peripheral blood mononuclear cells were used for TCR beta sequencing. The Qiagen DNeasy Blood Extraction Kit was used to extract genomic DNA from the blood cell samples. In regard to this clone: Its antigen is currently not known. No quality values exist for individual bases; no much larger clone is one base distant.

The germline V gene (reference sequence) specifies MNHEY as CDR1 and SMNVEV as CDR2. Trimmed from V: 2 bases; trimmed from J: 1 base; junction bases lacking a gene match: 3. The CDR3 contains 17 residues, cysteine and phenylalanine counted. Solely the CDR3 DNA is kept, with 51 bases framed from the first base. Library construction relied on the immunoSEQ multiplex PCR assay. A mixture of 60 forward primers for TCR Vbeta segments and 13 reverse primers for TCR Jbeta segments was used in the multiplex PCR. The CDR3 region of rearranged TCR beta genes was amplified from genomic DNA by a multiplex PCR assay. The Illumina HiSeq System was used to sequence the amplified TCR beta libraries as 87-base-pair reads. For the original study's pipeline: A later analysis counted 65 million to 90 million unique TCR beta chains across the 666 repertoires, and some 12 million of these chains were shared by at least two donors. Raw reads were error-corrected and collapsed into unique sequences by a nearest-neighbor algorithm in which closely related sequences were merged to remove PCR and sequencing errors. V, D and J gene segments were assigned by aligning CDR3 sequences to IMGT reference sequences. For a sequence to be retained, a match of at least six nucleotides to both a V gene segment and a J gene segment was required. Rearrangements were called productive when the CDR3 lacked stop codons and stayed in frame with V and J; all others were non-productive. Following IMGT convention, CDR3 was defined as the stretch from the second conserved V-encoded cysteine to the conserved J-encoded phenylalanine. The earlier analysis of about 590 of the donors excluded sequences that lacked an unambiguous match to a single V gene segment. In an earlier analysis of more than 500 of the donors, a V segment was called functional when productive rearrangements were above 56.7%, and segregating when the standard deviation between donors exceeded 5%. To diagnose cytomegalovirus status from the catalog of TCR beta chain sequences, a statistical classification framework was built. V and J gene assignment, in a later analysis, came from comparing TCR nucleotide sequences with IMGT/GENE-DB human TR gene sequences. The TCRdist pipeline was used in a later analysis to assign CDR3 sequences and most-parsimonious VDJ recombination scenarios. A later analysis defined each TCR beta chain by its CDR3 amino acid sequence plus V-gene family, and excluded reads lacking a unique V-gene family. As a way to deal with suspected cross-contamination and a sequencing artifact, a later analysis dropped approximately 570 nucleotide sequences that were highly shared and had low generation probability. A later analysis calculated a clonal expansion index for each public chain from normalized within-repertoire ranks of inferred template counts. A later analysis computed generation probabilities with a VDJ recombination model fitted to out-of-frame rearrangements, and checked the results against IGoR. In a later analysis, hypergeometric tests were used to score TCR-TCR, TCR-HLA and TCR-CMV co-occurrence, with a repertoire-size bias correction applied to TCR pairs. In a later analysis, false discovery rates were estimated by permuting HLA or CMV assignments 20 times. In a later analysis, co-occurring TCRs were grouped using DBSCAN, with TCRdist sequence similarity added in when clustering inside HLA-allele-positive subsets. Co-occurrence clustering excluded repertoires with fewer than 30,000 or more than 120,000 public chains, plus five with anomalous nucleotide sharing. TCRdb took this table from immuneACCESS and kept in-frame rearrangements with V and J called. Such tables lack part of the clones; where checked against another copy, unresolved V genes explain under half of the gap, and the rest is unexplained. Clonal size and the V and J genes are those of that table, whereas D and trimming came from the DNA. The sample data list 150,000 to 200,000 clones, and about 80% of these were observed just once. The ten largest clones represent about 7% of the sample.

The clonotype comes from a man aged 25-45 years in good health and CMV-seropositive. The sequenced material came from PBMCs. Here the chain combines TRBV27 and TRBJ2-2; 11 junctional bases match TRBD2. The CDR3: CASSLSLAGGNTGELFF. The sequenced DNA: TGTGCCAGCAGTTTAAGTCTAGCGGGGGGGAACACCGGGGAGCTGTTTTTT.